Below are 20 T cell receptor beta chains sequenced from a single sample in a study of cytotoxic CD8 clonotypes in ibrutinib-treated CLL. Libraries were prepared by immunoSEQ multiplex PCR; TCRdb keeps only in-frame clonotypes and omits some of them. The repertoire has under 200,000 clones, less than 85% of them found once; the top ten carry about 4.5%. Sequenced material: PBMCs, taken after 24 months of ibrutinib treatment. The receptors shown here come from a human donor with chronic lymphocytic leukemia.

The chain links TRBV5-8 to TRBJ2-7; D is unclear. The germline V gene has CDR1 SGHTS and CDR2 YDEGEE. V lost 2 bases to trimming and J lost 7 bases, with 10 bases between them. The CDR3 contains 12 residues. For the CDR3, the DNA is TGTGCCAGCAGCTTCGGCCTGGGGGAGCAGTACTTC. Protein sequence: CASSFGLGEQYF.

V and J are TRBV2 and TRBJ1-2; no definite D call. CDR1 and CDR2 (germline): SNHLY, FYNNEI. The CDR3 contains 13 residues. Trimming removed 1 base at V and 4 bases at J, with 7 bases between. The CDR3 spells CASSEVAVYGYTF. The CDR3 coding sequence is TGTGCCAGCAGTGAAGTGGCAGTCTATGGCTACACCTTC.

This chain connects TRBV6-5 to TRBJ2-1; D gene uncertain. The ends were cut back, 5 bases at V and 9 bases at J, with 17 bases in the middle. The CDR3 is 14 amino acids. From germline, CDR1 is MNHEY and CDR2 SVGAGI. CDR3 loop: CASSTPGFRAEQFF. CDR3 DNA: TGTGCCAGCAGTACCCCCGGATTCCGAGCTGAGCAGTTCTTC.

The chain links TRBV11-2 to TRBJ2-5, with 8 bases aligning to TRBD2. V lost 1 base to trimming and J lost 7 bases; unmatched junction nucleotides: 11. The germline V gene encodes CDR1 SGHAT and CDR2 FQNNGV. There are 16 residues in the CDR3. CDR3 region: CASSLVGGGPSMTQYF. CDR3 DNA: TGTGCCAGCAGCTTAGTCGGCGGGGGGCCCTCCATGACCCAGTACTTC. Based on the CDR3 plus reference TRBV11-2 and TRBJ2-5, the full variable domain is EAGVAQSPRYKIIEKRQSVAFWCNPISGHATLYWYQQILGQGPKLLIQFQNNGVVDDSQLPKDRFSAERLKGVDSTLKIQPAKLEDSAVYLCASSLVGGGPSMTQYFGPGTRLLVL.

The chain links TRBV19 to TRBJ1-5; TRBD1 aligns across 8 bases. The V segment lost 3 bases and the J segment 8 bases; nucleotides outside the gene matches: 9. The CDR3 runs 15 residues. Germline V gives CDR1 LNHDA, CDR2 SQIVND (reference sequence). CDR3 bases: TGTGCCAGTAGTATTCCAGGGGGCGAATTCGAGCCCCAGCATTTT. Translation gives CASSIPGGEFEPQHF. Full variable domain (remainder filled in from reference TRBV19 and TRBJ1-5): DGGITQSPKYLFRKEGQNVTLSCEQNLNHDAMYWYRQDPGQGLRLIYYSQIVNDFQKGDIAEGYSVSREKKESFPLTVTSAQKNPTAFYLCASSIPGGEFEPQHFGDGTRLSIL.

The chain uses TRBV6-5 and TRBJ2-3; the D gene is possibly TRBD2 (6 bases). Germline CDR1 MNHEY, CDR2 SVGAGI. The CDR3 runs 12 residues. Trimming removed 8 bases at V and 1 base at J, with 7 bases between. The CDR3 region is CASRRGTDTQYF. The CDR3 nucleotides read TGTGCCAGCCGGAGGGGCACAGATACGCAGTATTTT.

The chain recombines TRBV15 with TRBJ2-1, with D perhaps matching TRBD1 or TRBD2 (5 bases each). CDR3 size: 15 residues. V dropped 3 bases and J dropped 0 bases, with 9 bases sitting between them. Germline CDR1 and CDR2: LNHNV and YYDKDF (reference sequence). CDR3 sequence: CATSSAGSSYNEQFF. The CDR3 region has the DNA TGTGCCACCAGCAGCGCAGGGAGCTCCTACAATGAGCAGTTCTTC.

This clone has just a few counts. The V call is TRBV30, the J call TRBJ1-5; 7 nucleotides agree with TRBD1. The CDR3 length is 16 residues. Germline values: CDR1 GTSNPN, CDR2 SVGIG (reference sequence). The V and J ends lost 2 bases and 0 bases, in that order; junction bases with no gene match: 7. CDR3 nucleotide sequence: TGTGCCTGGAGTAAGCGCCAGGGGGTTAGCAATCAGCCCCAGCATTTT. It specifies CAWSKRQGVSNQPQHF. Full variable domain (outside the CDR3, taken from reference TRBV30 and TRBJ1-5): SQTIHQWPATLVQPVGSPLSLECTVEGTSNPNLYWYRQAAGRGLQLLFYSVGIGQISSEVPQNLSASRPQDRQFILSSKKLLLSDSGFYLCAWSKRQGVSNQPQHFGDGTRLSIL.

The chain links TRBV5-6 to TRBJ2-1; D gene unclear. Germline V gene sequence: CDR1 SGHDT, CDR2 YYEEEE. CDR3 size: 12 residues. V gave up 4 bases and J gave up 7 bases, with 9 bases separating them. The CDR3 sequence: CASSLYRNEQFF. The CDR3 region has the DNA TGTGCCAGCAGCCTCTATCGGAATGAGCAGTTCTTC.

This sequence joins TRBV28 and TRBJ2-3, with no clear D. Trimming removed 6 bases at V and 3 bases at J, with 7 bases between. From germline, CDR1 is MDHEN and CDR2 SYDVKM. The CDR3 runs to 12 residues. In DNA form, the CDR3 reads TGTGCCAGCAGAATAAAGACAGATACGCAGTATTTT. Encoded protein: CASRIKTDTQYF. Supplemented by reference TRBV28 and TRBJ2-3, the full variable domain reads DVKVTQSSRYLVKRTGEKVFLECVQDMDHENMFWYRQDPGLGLRLIYFSYDVKMKEKGDIPEGYSVSREKKERFSLILESASTNQTSMYLCASRIKTDTQYFGPGTRLTVL.

The chain uses TRBV6-5 and TRBJ2-1; 8 bases are a match to TRBD1. V shed 5 bases, J shed 2 bases, and the junction held 5 bases outside the gene matches. Germline V gene lookup returns CDR1 MNHEY and CDR2 SVGAGI. This CDR3 region has 15 residues. CDR3 in DNA: TGTGCCAGCAGTACAGGGGGTATGCCCTACAATGAGCAGTTCTTC. It codes for CASSTGGMPYNEQFF.

The chain combines TRBV2 with TRBJ2-5; D remains ambiguous. CDR1 and CDR2 from the germline V gene are SNHLY and FYNNEI. This CDR3 is built from 15 residues. V lost 6 bases, J lost 5 bases, and 19 bases lay in between. The CDR3 DNA sequence: TGTGCCAGCAGAGAACGACCTGGTGAGGCGGAGACCCAGTACTTC. This translates into CASRERPGEAETQYF. Looking up the rest from reference TRBV2 and TRBJ2-5 gives the full variable domain: EPEVTQTPSHQVTQMGQEVILRCVPISNHLYFYWYRQILGQKVEFLVSFYNNEISEKSEIFDDQFSVERPDGSNFTLKIRSTKLEDSAMYFCASRERPGEAETQYFGPGTRLLVL.

This clone is labeled medium-sized. The V call is TRBV27, the J call TRBJ2-1, with unresolved D. Germline V gene data show CDR1 as MNHEY and CDR2 as SMNVEV (reference sequence). The V end lost 2 bases, the J end lost 9 bases, and 11 bases lay between the germline ends. This CDR3 contains 13 residues. The CDR3 protein is CASSLGEFGEQFF. The CDR3 coding sequence is TGTGCCAGCAGTTTAGGAGAGTTCGGTGAGCAGTTCTTC.

The chain couples TRBV27 to TRBJ1-5, with D tentatively TRBD1 (5 bases). Germline loops: CDR1 MNHEY, CDR2 SMNVEV (reference sequence). Trimming removed 5 bases at V and 7 bases at J, with 21 bases between. The CDR3 has 16 residues. CDR3 amino acids: CASSPTRPGRPQPQHF. CDR3 coding DNA: TGTGCCAGCAGTCCGACAAGGCCAGGGAGGCCCCAGCCCCAGCATTTT.

J is TRBJ2-3 and V is TRBV10-2; possibly TRBD2 for D (5 bases). The CDR3 extends over 13 amino acids. Trimming stripped 4 bases from V and 5 bases from J, with 10 bases between. From germline, CDR1 is WSHSY and CDR2 SAAADI. The CDR3 bases are TGCGCCAGCAGTGTCCGGGGTCGAGATACGCAGTATTTT. Its translation: CASSVRGRDTQYF.

The chain employs TRBV19 and TRBJ1-2; unclear D gene. CDR1 and CDR2 from the germline V gene are LNHDA and SQIVND (reference sequence). The CDR3 extends over 14 amino acids. The V and J ends lost 1 base and 0 bases respectively, with 6 bases between them. The CDR3 sequence is CASSIVKANYGYTF. The CDR3 DNA reads TGTGCCAGTAGTATAGTGAAGGCTAACTATGGCTACACCTTC.

The chain has TRBV7-2 and TRBJ2-7; TRBD1 aligns across 10 bases. CDR3 length: 15 amino acids. CDR1 SGHTA and CDR2 FQGNSA come from the germline V gene. The V segment lost 5 bases and the J segment 7 bases; nucleotides outside the gene matches: 11. CDR3 coding DNA: TGTGCCAGCAGCGACTTGGGGACAGGGGCGGAGGAGCAGTACTTC. It codes for CASSDLGTGAEEQYF.

The chain couples TRBV6-4 to TRBJ1-2; 11 positions agree with TRBD1. Germline assignment: CDR1 MRHNA and CDR2 SNTAGT. Trimming took 10 bases from V and 4 from J; bases not matched to a gene: 14. CDR3 size: 16 residues. The CDR3 is CATLWTGGPPCYGYTF. Written as DNA, the CDR3 is TGTGCCACCCTATGGACAGGGGGCCCGCCGTGCTATGGCTACACCTTC.

The chain combines TRBV4-2 with TRBJ1-4, with unresolved D. The CDR3 length is 14 residues. V was pared by 2 bases and J by 8 bases, with 12 bases between. Germline V lookup: CDR1 LGHNA, CDR2 YNFKEQ. The CDR3 sequence: CASSQSGIEEKLFF. The CDR3 region has the DNA TGTGCCAGCAGCCAATCGGGGATAGAAGAAAAACTGTTTTTT.

The V call is TRBV5-1, the J call TRBJ2-7, with no clear D. Germline-derived CDR1 and CDR2 are SGHRS and YFSETQ. This CDR3 is 12 amino acids long. V was shortened by 4 bases and J by 4 bases, with 9 bases between the two germline ends. DNA for the CDR3: TGCGCCAGCAGCACTGACGGATACGAGCAGTACTTC. This encodes CASSTDGYEQYF.